Listed here are 14 T cell receptor beta chains from one sample, sequenced in a study of CD8+ T cells in alopecia areata. TCR sequencing used cDNA made by reverse transcription of extracted RNA. The protocol was immunoSEQ multiplex PCR, while the TCRdb copy is restricted to in-frame clones and leaves out a portion. The table lists about 190,000 clones, about 60% of them singletons. Stated treatment: oral pan-JAK inhibitor, 5-10 mg twice daily. Sequenced material: CD4+ T cells sorted from blood, taken at week 4, from a patient treated with tofacitinib. These receptors were obtained from a human donor with alopecia areata.

The chain has TRBV9 and TRBJ1-1; D is possibly TRBD1 (5 bases). V was cut by 2 bases and J by 1 base, with 9 bases left in between. CDR1 and CDR2 (germline): SGDLS, YYNGEE. The CDR3 spans 14 residues. CDR3 loop: CASSVGQGNTEAFF. DNA of the CDR3: TGTGCCAGCAGCGTGGGGCAGGGGAACACTGAAGCTTTCTTT.

This chain connects TRBV5-1 to TRBJ2-5; 7 nucleotides match TRBD1. V was clipped by 0 bases and J by 4 bases; unmatched bases: 3. Germline assignment: CDR1 SGHRS and CDR2 YFSETQ. The CDR3 is 14 amino acids. In nucleotides, the CDR3 is TGCGCCAGCAGCTTGGGACAGGGCATAGAGACCCAGTACTTC. Protein product: CASSLGQGIETQYF.

This clone was picked up a small number of times. The V gene is TRBV30, the J gene TRBJ2-3; no firm D call. This CDR3 comprises 12 residues. The germline V gene encodes CDR1 GTSNPN and CDR2 SVGIG (reference sequence). V lost 5 bases, J lost 5 bases, and 11 bases lay in between. The CDR3 region is CAWLPKRDTQYF. CDR3 nucleotide sequence: TGTGCCTGGCTGCCAAAGCGAGATACGCAGTATTTT. The full variable domain, in which reference TRBV30 and TRBJ2-3 provide the parts outside the CDR3, is SQTIHQWPATLVQPVGSPLSLECTVEGTSNPNLYWYRQAAGRGLQLLFYSVGIGQISSEVPQNLSASRPQDRQFILSSKKLLLSDSGFYLCAWLPKRDTQYFGPGTRLTVL.

The chain uses TRBV7-2 and TRBJ1-2, with D tentatively TRBD1 (5 bases). Trimming shortened V by 5 bases and J by 6 bases, and 13 bases separated the two germline ends. Germline V gene lookup returns CDR1 SGHTA and CDR2 FQGNSA. This CDR3 region has 13 residues. In DNA, the CDR3 is TGTGCCAGCAGCGCGTATCAGGGAGATGGCTACACCTTC. Protein: CASSAYQGDGYTF.

With regard to this clone: The sample contains more than one DNA sequence encoding this CDR3. This sequence joins TRBV20-1 and TRBJ2-7, with 7 nucleotides matching TRBD1. The J segment lost 3 bases and the V segment lost 6 bases, leaving 2 bases of the junction unmatched. The CDR3 consists of 11 residues. Germline assignment: CDR1 DFQATT and CDR2 SNEGSKA (reference sequence). The CDR3 loop is CSARQGYEQYF. The DNA of the CDR3 is TGCAGTGCGAGACAGGGCTACGAGCAGTACTTC.

In its sample, this clone was seen a few times. The genes are TRBV30 and TRBJ1-2, with no clear D. The CDR3 extends over 10 amino acids. Germline assignment: CDR1 GTSNPN and CDR2 SVGIG (reference sequence). Trimming left V 7 bases short and J 7 bases short, with 10 bases between. The CDR3 DNA sequence: TGTGCCTTGGAGGCAGGTGGCTACACCTTC. The encoded protein is CALEAGGYTF.

V usage is TRBV2 and J usage is TRBJ2-3, with 10 bases identical to TRBD2. The ends lost 8 bases at V and 3 bases at J; junction bases unmatched: 5. The CDR3 runs 14 residues. The germline V gene has CDR1 SNHLY and CDR2 FYNNEI. The CDR3 loop is CASGNSGRTDTQYF. CDR3 DNA sequence: TGTGCCAGCGGAAATAGCGGGAGGACAGATACGCAGTATTTT.

This clone has a single count. Compared with germline, one end of the junction differs, possibly owing to a read error. Here the CDR3 DNA reads TGCGCCAGCAGTTACAACCCTCGGGGGGGAGGCTACACCTTC. Translated: CASSYNPRGGGYTF. J is TRBJ1-2 and V is TRBV6-5, with a possible D match to TRBD1 (5 bases). The CDR3 has 14 residues. Germline values: CDR1 MNHEY, CDR2 SVGAGI.

This clone was recorded once. V and J are TRBV4-2 and TRBJ2-2; D may be TRBD1 or TRBD2 (7 bases each). The CDR3 is made up of 17 amino acids. In germline, CDR1 is LGHNA, CDR2 YNFKEQ. Trimming pared 4 bases from V and 5 bases from J, leaving 20 bases between. The CDR3 DNA reads TGTGCCAGCAGCCTCCAGGGGGGGACAAGTGGGACCGGGGAGCTGTTTTTT. Encoded protein: CASSLQGGTSGTGELFF.

This rearrangement joins TRBV18 to TRBJ2-7; TRBD2 is a possible D gene (5 bases). V was pared by 3 bases and J by 7 bases, with 19 bases between. This CDR3 comprises 15 residues. The germline CDR1 and CDR2 sequences are KGHSH and LQKENI. CDR3: CASSPALSRTREQYF. The CDR3 nucleotides read TGTGCCAGCTCACCCGCCTTGTCCCGGACTCGGGAGCAGTACTTC.

Only a few counts were recorded for this clone. The chain recombines TRBV20-1 with TRBJ2-2; unclear D gene. Trimming cost V 6 bases and J 6 bases, with 8 bases left between them. Germline lookup yields CDR1 DFQATT and CDR2 SNEGSKA (reference sequence). This CDR3 spans 11 amino acids. CDR3 protein: CSAPTAGELFF. The DNA for the CDR3 is TGCAGTGCGCCTACTGCCGGGGAGCTGTTTTTT.

This chain connects TRBV2 to TRBJ2-5, with TRBD1 matching 11 bases. Germline V gene lookup returns CDR1 SNHLY and CDR2 FYNNEI. V shed 4 bases, J shed 4 bases, and the junction held 5 bases outside the gene matches. The length of the CDR3 is 15 residues. The CDR3 DNA sequence: TGTGCCAGCAGTGGAGGACAGGGGGCAGGAGAGACCCAGTACTTC. Protein product: CASSGGQGAGETQYF.

This clone was recorded once. The chain uses TRBV29-1 and TRBJ2-5; 10 nucleotides line up with TRBD2. The germline V gene has CDR1 SQVTM and CDR2 ANQGSEA. The CDR3 has 15 amino acids. V lost 3 bases to trimming and J lost 2 bases; unmatched junction nucleotides: 6. The CDR3 is CSVDSTSGMQETQYF. DNA of the CDR3: TGCAGCGTTGATAGCACTAGCGGGATGCAAGAGACCCAGTACTTC.

CDR3 in DNA: TGTGCCAGCAGCGTAGCTTCGGGACTACTAAAGGGAGAGCAGTTCTTC. It translates to CASSVASGLLKGEQFF. The chain employs TRBV9 and TRBJ2-1, with 7 bases lining up with TRBD2. The ends lost 0 bases at V and 10 bases at J; junction bases unmatched: 13. Germline-derived CDR1 and CDR2 are SGDLS and YYNGEE. The CDR3 runs to 16 residues. The whole variable domain, remainder taken from reference TRBV9 and TRBJ2-1, is DSGVTQTPKHLITATGQRVTLRCSPRSGDLSVYWYQQSLDQGLQFLIQYYNGEERAKGNILERFSAQQFPDLHSELNLSSLELGDSALYFCASSVASGLLKGEQFFGPGTRLTVL.